Listed here are 27 T cell receptor beta chains from one sample, sequenced in a study of graft-versus-host responses after intestinal transplantation. The protocol was immunoSEQ multiplex PCR, while the TCRdb copy is restricted to in-frame clones and leaves out a portion. The sample records more than 85,000 clones, about 93% being singletons. Antigens for these TCRs are unknown. Material: unstimulated CD8+ T cells sorted from spleen or lymph node cells, obtained before intestinal transplant. These receptors originate from a human donor who received an intestinal transplant.

V usage is TRBV19 and J usage is TRBJ1-5; perhaps TRBD1 as D (5 bases). V was trimmed by 7 bases and J by 1 base, leaving 14 bases between them. CDR3 size: 15 residues. The V gene's germline CDR1 is LNHDA and CDR2 SQIVND (reference sequence). CDR3: CASTTLGGSNQPQHF. The CDR3 nucleotides are TGTGCCAGTACTACCCTGGGGGGGAGCAATCAGCCCCAGCATTTT.

This chain links TRBV4-1 with TRBJ1-6, with a possible D match to TRBD1 (6 bases). The ends were cut back, 1 base at V and 6 bases at J, with 13 bases in the middle. The CDR3 length is 16 residues. CDR1 is MGHRA and CDR2 is YSYEKL in the germline V gene. CDR3 loop: CASSQGRGGLNSPLHF. In DNA form, the CDR3 reads TGCGCCAGCAGCCAAGGCCGCGGGGGGCTTAATTCACCCCTCCACTTT.

This chain connects TRBV13 to TRBJ1-1, with 11 positions matching TRBD1. CDR3 size: 17 residues. Trimming cost V 0 bases and J 5 bases; bases outside gene matches: 8. Germline lookup yields CDR1 PRHDT and CDR2 FYEKMQ (reference sequence). Here the CDR3 reads CASSLGLPGQGGTEAFF. In DNA form, the CDR3 reads TGTGCCAGCAGCTTAGGCCTCCCGGGACAGGGGGGGACTGAAGCTTTCTTT.

The chain joins TRBV7-6 to TRBJ2-3, with 13 bases fitting TRBD2. CDR1 is SGHVS and CDR2 is FNYEAQ in the germline V gene. The CDR3 is 19 residues long. J lost 4 bases, V lost 3 bases, and 13 bases had no gene match. The CDR3 nucleotides read TGTGCCAGCAGCTTTCTGGCGAGACTAGCGGGGGGATCCGCAGATACGCAGTATTTT. This encodes CASSFLARLAGGSADTQYF.

This clone was detected once. V is TRBV21-1 and J is TRBJ1-2; TRBD1 reflects the table's D call only, with no check against the DNA. TRBV21-1 is flagged as a pseudogene. CDR3 length equals 14 residues. In DNA, the CDR3 is TGTGCCAGCAGCAAGACAGGGGGGGACTATGGCTACACCTTC. Amino acids: CASSKTGGDYGYTF.

Details on this clone: This CDR3 is also generated by other DNA sequences in the sample. V and J are TRBV5-4 and TRBJ1-1; TRBD1 matches at 9 bases. The J segment lost 8 bases and the V segment lost 2 bases, leaving 1 base of the junction unmatched. Per germline, CDR1 SGHNT and CDR2 YYREEE (reference sequence). The CDR3 totals 12 residues. The CDR3 region is CASSFGTGEAFF. CDR3 DNA sequence: TGTGCCAGCAGCTTCGGGACAGGGGAAGCTTTCTTT. The entire variable domain, with the rest obtained from reference TRBV5-4 and TRBJ1-1, is as follows: ETGVTQSPTHLIKTRGQQVTLRCSSQSGHNTVSWYQQALGQGPQFIFQYYREEENGRGNFPPRFSGLQFPNYSSELNVNALELDDSALYLCASSFGTGEAFFGQGTRLTVV.

V is TRBV7-9 and J is TRBJ2-7, with TRBD2 as a possible D gene (5 bases). V was trimmed by 5 bases and J by 6 bases, leaving 14 bases between them. CDR1 is SEHNR, CDR2 FQNEAQ, per germline (reference sequence). The CDR3 sequence is 13 residues long. The CDR3, as DNA: TGTGCCAGCAGCCCGAACCCTGCGGGCGAGCAGTACTTC. It is translated as CASSPNPAGEQYF.

This chain links TRBV6-5 with TRBJ1-1; D ambiguous. The germline V gene encodes CDR1 MNHEY and CDR2 SVGAGI. This CDR3 has 15 amino acids. V was shortened by 0 bases and J by 7 bases, with 15 bases between the two germline ends. CDR3 sequence: CASSYSPLETDEAFF. Written as DNA, the CDR3 is TGTGCCAGCAGTTACTCGCCACTAGAGACGGATGAAGCTTTCTTT.

In nucleotides, the CDR3 is TGTGCAGAGGGGGAAGGAAACACCATATATTTT. This translates into CAEGEGNTIYF. The chain is built from TRBV30 and TRBJ1-3; D is perhaps TRBD1 (6 bases). The length of the CDR3 is 11 residues. The V gene's germline CDR1 is GTSNPN and CDR2 SVGIG (reference sequence).

This sequence joins TRBV27 and TRBJ1-6; TRBD1 aligns across 10 bases. Germline assignment: CDR1 MNHEY and CDR2 SMNVEV (reference sequence). V shed 3 bases, J shed 7 bases, and the junction held 3 bases outside the gene matches. The CDR3 totals 15 residues. The CDR3 DNA reads TGTGCCAGCAGTTTTACGACAGGGGGCAATTCACCCCTCCACTTT. Encoded protein: CASSFTTGGNSPLHF.

The rearrangement links TRBV29-1 to TRBJ2-1, with a weak D call TRBD2 (5 bases). Per the germline V gene, CDR1 is SQVTM and CDR2 is ANQGSEA. V was shortened by 0 bases and J by 0 bases, with 9 bases between the two germline ends. There are 15 residues in the CDR3. The CDR3: CSVEESGSSYNEQFF. CDR3 sequence (DNA): TGCAGCGTTGAAGAATCGGGAAGCTCCTACAATGAGCAGTTCTTC.

The chain is built from TRBV2 and TRBJ1-1; no clear D. V lost 1 base and J 6 bases, leaving 15 bases between the germline ends. This CDR3 is 15 amino acids long. Looked up from germline, CDR1 is SNHLY and CDR2 is FYNNEI. CDR3 sequence (DNA): TGTGCCAGCAGTGAAGGGAGGGTTGGTTTCGCTGAAGCTTTCTTT. It codes for CASSEGRVGFAEAFF.

This chain links TRBV7-2 with TRBJ2-7; D might be TRBD2 (6 bases). V was pared by 5 bases and J by 5 bases, with 13 bases between. Germline V gene sequence: CDR1 SGHTA, CDR2 FQGNSA. The CDR3 length is 13 residues. The CDR3 DNA follows: TGTGCCAGCAGCATGAGTCCGGGGGACGAGCAGTACTTC. Its protein product is CASSMSPGDEQYF.

The chain recombines TRBV2 with TRBJ2-5; D remains unclear. Germline V lookup: CDR1 SNHLY, CDR2 FYNNEI. With 6 bases removed from V and 5 bases from J, the gap between germline ends came to 16 bases. The length of the CDR3 is 14 residues. CDR3 in DNA: TGTGCCAGCAGCTTAGGCTCCATGGAGGAGACCCAGTACTTC. It specifies CASSLGSMEETQYF.

The CDR3 protein is CASSLPGPQRETQYF. CDR3 nucleotide sequence: TGTGCCAGCAGCTTACCAGGGCCCCAACGCGAGACCCAGTACTTC. The chain combines TRBV7-2 with TRBJ2-5, with a tentative D call TRBD1 (5 bases). Trimming took off 2 bases at V and 5 bases at J, with 15 bases between the two ends. The CDR3 loop spans 15 amino acids. From germline, CDR1 is SGHTA and CDR2 FQGNSA.

The genes are TRBV7-9 and TRBJ1-4; 9 bases align to TRBD1. The CDR3 has 16 residues. CDR1 SEHNR and CDR2 FQNEAQ come from the germline V gene (reference sequence). Trimming took 0 bases from V and 3 from J; bases not matched to a gene: 2. CDR3 sequence (DNA): TGTGCCAGCAGCTTAGCGACAGGGGGATCTAATGAAAAACTGTTTTTT. Translation: CASSLATGGSNEKLFF.

CDR3 sequence reads: CASSFQTGFAYEQYF. CDR3 bases: TGTGCCAGCAGCTTTCAGACAGGTTTCGCCTACGAGCAGTACTTC. The chain is built from TRBV7-9 and TRBJ2-7, with D tentatively TRBD1 (6 bases). Trimming stripped 3 bases from V and 2 bases from J, with 14 bases between. Germline V gives CDR1 SEHNR, CDR2 FQNEAQ (reference sequence). The CDR3 totals 15 residues.

This chain links TRBV9 with TRBJ2-1; tentatively, D is TRBD1 (6 bases). The CDR3 covers 17 residues. The germline V gene encodes CDR1 SGDLS and CDR2 YYNGEE. Trimming cost V 3 bases and J 1 base, with 17 bases left between them. The DNA of the CDR3 is TGTGCCAGCAGCGCTCTCTCAGGGGCGGAATCCTACAATGAGCAGTTCTTC. It yields the protein CASSALSGAESYNEQFF. The variable domain in full, completed from reference TRBV9 and TRBJ2-1, reads DSGVTQTPKHLITATGQRVTLRCSPRSGDLSVYWYQQSLDQGLQFLIQYYNGEERAKGNILERFSAQQFPDLHSELNLSSLELGDSALYFCASSALSGAESYNEQFFGPGTRLTVL.

The chain uses TRBV5-5 and TRBJ1-1; D call uncertain. The CDR3 is 15 amino acids. Germline CDR1 SGHKS, CDR2 YYEKEE (reference sequence). The V end was cut by 0 bases, the J end by 0 bases, with 9 bases between. CDR3 loop: CASSLARSMNTEAFF. In DNA, the CDR3 is TGTGCCAGCAGCTTGGCTCGGAGTATGAACACTGAAGCTTTCTTT. Supplemented by reference TRBV5-5 and TRBJ1-1, the full variable domain reads DAGVTQSPTHLIKTRGQQVTLRCSPISGHKSVSWYQQVLGQGPQFIFQYYEKEERGRGNFPDRFSARQFPNYSSELNVNALLLGDSALYLCASSLARSMNTEAFFGQGTRLTVV.

The genes are TRBV9 and TRBJ2-1; TRBD2 agrees at 8 bases. V dropped 4 bases and J dropped 7; count of bases not matched to a gene: 16. The CDR3 consists of 17 residues. Germline CDR1 SGDLS, CDR2 YYNGEE. The CDR3 spells CASSSPSVGGAKNEQFF. CDR3 bases: TGTGCCAGCAGCTCCCCGTCGGTCGGGGGGGCGAAAAATGAGCAGTTCTTC.

A single count supports this clone. The rearrangement links TRBV4-3 to TRBJ1-2; 7 nucleotides line up with TRBD1. After removal of 0 bases from V and 8 bases from J, the junction contained 12 bases not matched to a gene. This CDR3 is built from 16 residues. Germline V gene data show CDR1 as LGHNA and CDR2 as YSLEER. The CDR3 sequence is CASSQEKRTGQTGYTF. The CDR3 DNA follows: TGCGCCAGCAGCCAAGAGAAACGGACAGGACAGACGGGCTACACCTTC.

The chain has TRBV11-3 and TRBJ2-5; possibly TRBD2 for D (6 bases). CDR1 is SGHNT, CDR2 YENEEA, per germline. The CDR3 is 19 residues long. Trimming took off 3 bases at V and 5 bases at J, with 28 bases between the two ends. The CDR3 sequence is CASSFPRDGGGDWEETQYF. CDR3 coding DNA: TGTGCCAGCAGCTTCCCCCGAGACGGGGGTGGCGACTGGGAGGAGACCCAGTACTTC.

The chain carries TRBV21-1 and TRBJ1-5. TRBV21-1 is a known pseudogene. The CDR3 length is 15 residues. CDR3: CASSISVRVVQPQHF. CDR3 DNA sequence: TGTGCCAGCAGCATTTCCGTCCGGGTTGTGCAGCCCCAGCATTTT.

V is TRBV11-2 and J is TRBJ2-3; a weak D match, TRBD1 (5 bases). CDR3 length equals 12 residues. CDR1 SGHAT and CDR2 FQNNGV come from the germline V gene. V shed 10 bases and J shed 5 bases, with 13 bases lying between them. The CDR3 coding sequence is TGTGCCACCAGGGCAGGGATAGATACGCAGTATTTT. Its protein is CATRAGIDTQYF.

This sequence joins TRBV30 and TRBJ2-3; D unclear. Looked up from germline, CDR1 is GTSNPN and CDR2 is SVGIG (reference sequence). The CDR3 runs to 14 residues. Trimming cost V 0 bases and J 0 bases, with 7 bases left between them. CDR3 sequence (DNA): TGTGCCTGGAGTGTATCGGTGAGCACAGATACGCAGTATTTT. The encoded protein is CAWSVSVSTDTQYF.

The gene calls are TRBV11-2 and TRBJ2-7; 10 bases align to TRBD2. CDR1 SGHAT and CDR2 FQNNGV come from the germline V gene. The CDR3 runs to 16 residues. After removal of 3 bases from V and 0 bases from J, the junction contained 5 bases not matched to a gene. CDR3 sequence (DNA): TGTGCCAGCAGCTTCCCAAGCGGGGGGGTCTCCTACGAGCAGTACTTC. Translation: CASSFPSGGVSYEQYF.

The V gene is TRBV4-3, the J gene TRBJ1-1; D ambiguous. CDR1 is LGHNA and CDR2 is YSLEER in the germline V gene. Trimming removed 1 base from V and 5 bases from J, with 11 bases in between. The CDR3 sequence is 14 residues long. The CDR3 nucleotides read TGCGCCAGCAGCCAAGCCGCGGGAGGTACTGAAGCTTTCTTT. Protein product: CASSQAAGGTEAFF.